This paragraph covers one TCR beta chain sequence. This clone was counted only a few times. The antigen it recognizes is unknown. It has no much larger one-base neighbor in the sample; base qualities were not kept. The junction shows trimming of 1 base on V and 0 bases on J, plus 15 bases between the germline ends. CDR1 GTSNPN and CDR2 SVGIG were looked up in the germline V gene (reference sequence). Measured from the cysteine to the phenylalanine, the CDR3 is 16 residues long. Only CDR3 DNA remains: 48 bases, in frame from the first base. The data were taken from a study of shared clonotypes between healthy human individuals (dated by TCRdb to 2020 to 2021). Context from the whole study: Two women and a few men aged 18 to 49 years were included in the cohort. Each donor's leukapheresis produced roughly between about 0.85 and 10 billion PBMCs. To estimate repertoire size and how much clonotypes are shared between individuals, the study performed deep sequencing of blood TCR repertoires from a few healthy adults. To increase sequencing depth and limit assay-specific biases, TCR repertoire library preparation and sequencing were carried out by different laboratories using diverse techniques. For each donor, three plates each were used for CD4 naive and CD4 memory, two plates were used for CD8 naive, and one plate was used for CD8 memory.

Using the deep immunoSEQ assay, TCR CDR3 regions were amplified from genomic DNA by multiplex PCR. Extracted genomic DNA from each cell subset was spread evenly across all wells of several immunoSEQ 96-well plates, with each plate serving as a replicate. Each replicate PCR for sorted subsets received about 180 ng genomic DNA, equal to 30,000 or so T cell genomes. Purified libraries were measured with a Qubit 3.0 fluorometer, size-checked on a Bioanalyzer 2100, and measured again with the KAPA Library Quantification kit. Every immunoSEQ 96-well plate was sequenced on a dedicated single-read 150-cycle Illumina NextSeq 550 flow cell. Turning to the authors' computational methods: Because only junctional sequences without quality scores were contained in the immunoSEQ output, filtering matching that applied to full-length reads could not be performed. Sequences were annotated with PyIR, a Python wrapper for IgBLAST v1.9, and V/J genes and CDR3 were assigned using IMGT germline references. Any read was removed if the V/J assignment was weak (E-value above 1e-6), the CDR3 was missing, or the read contained stop codons, out-of-frame junctions, or ambiguous translated residues. A V3J clonotype was defined by an identical inferred V gene, J gene, and CDR3 amino acid sequence. The percentage overlap between two repertoires was calculated by dividing the number of shared unique clonotypes by the size of the smaller repertoire. Repertoire richness was assessed with RTK rarefaction, the Chao1 estimator, and Recon v2.1 estimates of unobserved clonotypes. Generation probabilities were computed with OLGA for all TCRbeta clonotypes obtained by the gDNA method from several donors. The table was pulled from immuneACCESS by TCRdb, which kept in-frame rearrangements only. Such tables lose some clones; where checked, under half of the loss comes from unresolved V genes, and the rest has no known cause. Clone size and the V and J calls come from that table; the DNA yielded D and trimming. The sample profile shows approximately 2,000,000 clones; about 94% of them were found once. The ten largest clones capture around 1.7% of the sample.

Study-wide findings and limitations: Across a handful of donors, 5% to 6% of naive CD4, approximately 3.6% of naive CD8, roughly 2.2% of memory CD4, and over 0.35% of memory CD8 clonotypes were shared. Based on pairwise subsampling, the degree of clonotype sharing among donors was expected to be affected by sequencing depth. Higher generation probabilities were observed for clonotypes shared by all four sorted-subset donors than for non-shared clonotypes. Naive subsets generally had larger estimated clonotype richness than memory subsets did. The genetic and exposure-history diversity represented was limited by the small number of donors. Incomplete sequencing was indicated by rarefaction of sorted-subset datasets, despite the large sequencing depth. Only blood was sampled, and tissue TCR repertoires likely differ from those in blood.

CD8 naive samples were obtained by positive selection for CCR7 among CD45RO-negative cells, yielding a CD45RA+CCR7+ population from which TemRA cells were excluded. Healthy HIV-negative adults with no recently reported acute infections or vaccinations were included as donors. All donors were Caucasian adults living in Nashville, Tennessee, USA. Blood was collected by leukapheresis, and PBMCs were isolated by Ficoll-Histopaque density gradient centrifugation and then cryopreserved in liquid nitrogen vapor phase. Purity and quantity of every magnetically sorted T cell population were checked by analytical flow cytometry. Genomic DNA was isolated from each sorted fraction and quantified by UV absorbance on a Nanodrop 2000c.

The sequence is built from TRBV30 and TRBJ1-1; confidence is insufficient to name the D gene. Sequencing was performed on naive CD8+ T cells from PBMCs. Reading the label with the study, this specimen's cell subset or site is: CD45RA+CCR7+. This TCR came from a man between 18 and 29 years old in good health. Some clones in this sample may be carry-over from other donors' samples. The sequenced DNA is TGTGCCTGGAGTGATCCCCCGCGTCAGATGAACACTGAAGCTTTCTTT. Its translation is CAWSDPPRQMNTEAFF.